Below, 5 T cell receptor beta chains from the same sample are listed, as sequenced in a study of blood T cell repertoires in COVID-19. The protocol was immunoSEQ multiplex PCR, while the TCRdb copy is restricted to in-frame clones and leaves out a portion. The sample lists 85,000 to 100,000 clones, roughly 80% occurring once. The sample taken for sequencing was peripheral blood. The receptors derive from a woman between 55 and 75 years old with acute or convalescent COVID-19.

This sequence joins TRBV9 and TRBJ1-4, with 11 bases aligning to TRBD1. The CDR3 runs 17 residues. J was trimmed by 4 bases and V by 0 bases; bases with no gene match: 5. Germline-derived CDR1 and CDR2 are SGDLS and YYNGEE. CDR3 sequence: CASSVGRTGGYNEKLFF. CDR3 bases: TGTGCCAGCAGCGTAGGACGGACAGGGGGCTATAATGAAAAACTGTTTTTT. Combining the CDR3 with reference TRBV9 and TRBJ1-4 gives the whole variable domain DSGVTQTPKHLITATGQRVTLRCSPRSGDLSVYWYQQSLDQGLQFLIQYYNGEERAKGNILERFSAQQFPDLHSELNLSSLELGDSALYFCASSVGRTGGYNEKLFFGSGTQLSVL.

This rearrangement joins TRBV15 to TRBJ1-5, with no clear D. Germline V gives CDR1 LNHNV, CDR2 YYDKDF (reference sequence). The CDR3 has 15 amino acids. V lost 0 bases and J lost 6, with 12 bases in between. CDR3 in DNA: TGTGCCACCAGCAGAGACTTTCTCGGAGCTCAGCCCCAGCATTTT. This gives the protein CATSRDFLGAQPQHF.

CDR3 coding DNA: TGTGCCAGCAGCTTATATACTAGCGGGGGCGAGCAGTACTTC. Translation gives CASSLYTSGGEQYF. This sequence joins TRBV13 and TRBJ2-7; 11 bases align to TRBD2. From germline, CDR1 is PRHDT and CDR2 FYEKMQ (reference sequence). The V segment lost 2 bases and the J segment 6 bases; nucleotides outside the gene matches: 3. The length of the CDR3 is 14 residues.

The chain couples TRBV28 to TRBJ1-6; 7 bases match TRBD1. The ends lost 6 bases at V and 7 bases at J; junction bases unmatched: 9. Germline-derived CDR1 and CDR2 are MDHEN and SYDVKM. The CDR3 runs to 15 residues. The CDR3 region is CASRTQGLGNSPLHF. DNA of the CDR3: TGTGCCAGCAGGACACAGGGGTTAGGAAATTCACCCCTCCACTTT.

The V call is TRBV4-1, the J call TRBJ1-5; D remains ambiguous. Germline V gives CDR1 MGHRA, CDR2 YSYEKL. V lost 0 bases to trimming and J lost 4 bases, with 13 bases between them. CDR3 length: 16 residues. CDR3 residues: CASSQDPRGWNQPQHF. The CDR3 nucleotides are TGCGCCAGCAGCCAAGACCCCCGAGGATGGAATCAGCCCCAGCATTTT.